This section outlines one TCR beta chain sequence together with its context. Its matching antigen is unknown. The sample belongs to a study of shared clonotypes between healthy human individuals. The study, taken as a whole, reports: The generation probabilities recorded for non-shared clonotypes fell below those of clonotypes shared by all four donors. Larger estimated richness was generally seen in naive subsets than in memory subsets.

Per the original methods: Without quality scores, immunoSEQ junctional reads could not be filtered like full-length reads. Using immunoSEQ multiplex PCR, the repertoire was profiled, and TCRdb retains in-frame clones only, with some absent. V and J calls and clone size follow that table, whereas D and trimming were derived from the DNA. The sample comprises approximately 500,000 clones, 90% to 97% of which are singletons, and 0.05% to 0.07% rests with the top ten. Germline loops: CDR1 KGHSH, CDR2 LQKENI. V was shortened by 2 bases and J by 2 bases, with 12 bases between the two germline ends. The CDR3 consists of 15 residues.

Input material: naive CD4+ T cells sorted from blood. Subset denoted: CD45RA+ positively selected. The clonotype comes from a young woman in good health. The chain recombines TRBV18 with TRBJ1-2; no clear D gene. This CDR3 reads CASSPVEETNYGYTF. CDR3 sequence (DNA): TGTGCCAGCTCACCAGTAGAGGAGACGAACTATGGCTACACCTTC.